The clone carrying this T cell receptor (beta chain) was detected a few times. The CDR3 totals 14 residues. CDR1 is LNHDA and CDR2 is SQIVND in the germline V gene (reference sequence). V lost 10 bases to trimming and J lost 0 bases, with 16 bases between them. The data stem from a study of blood T cell repertoires in COVID-19. Overall study: Samples came from the United States, Italy and Spain, spanning acute and convalescent COVID-19.

Libraries were prepared by immunoSEQ multiplex PCR; TCRdb keeps only in-frame clonotypes and omits some of them. In the table there are 75,000 to 95,000 clones, 70% to 80% of which are singletons. The sequenced material came from peripheral blood. This sequence originates from a woman aged 80 or older with active or convalescent COVID-19. This rearrangement joins TRBV19 to TRBJ2-7, with D possibly matching TRBD1 (6 bases). CDR3 DNA: TGTGCCACCCACAACAGGGCGGCCTCCTACGAGCAGTACTTC. Its protein is CATHNRAASYEQYF.